The subject of this entry is one T cell receptor beta chain. Its antigen is not yet known. Base qualities are not recorded, but no much larger clone differs from it by a single base. The time point label here, explained by the study, means: about 28 days (+/-7) after the second vaccine dose. Because spike-specific TCR depth and breadth did not differ between the two schedules, AZD1222 recipients who got a second dose at roughly 4 weeks were pooled with those who got a second dose at roughly 12 weeks. Vaccinee samples came from UK trials COV001 and COV002, including a single-blind randomized controlled phase 2/3 trial of AZD1222 (ChAdOx1 nCoV-19) in healthy adults. For TCRbeta chain sequencing, PBMC samples were collected from trial participants at day 0 and at day 28 after the second dose. The CDR3 regions of human TCRbeta chains were analyzed by immunosequencing. The original pipeline was this. Repertoire TCRs were matched against a reference library of SARS-CoV-2-specific TCRs generated with the MIRA antigen-specificity platform. Breadth was defined as the fraction of unique TCRs that were SARS-CoV-2-associated, and depth was defined as the fraction of total T cells that were SARS-CoV-2-associated. Using the MIRA data, every spike-specific TCR was mapped to the spike region that the TCR reacted to and assigned to either a CD4 or a CD8 class. Log10-transformed breadth and depth values were compared by one-way ANOVA with Sidak's multiple comparisons tests. TCRdb holds this immuneACCESS table with in-frame rearrangements only. Some clones are missing; in checked studies, unresolved V genes explain under half, and the rest has no known cause. V, J and clone size are those of that table, while D and trimming were read from the DNA. Across this sample there are about 81,000 clones, with 80% to 95% seen only once. 8% of the sample is held by the ten biggest clonotypes.

The data are from a study of T cell responses to AZD1222 COVID-19 vaccine (dated by TCRdb to the early 2020s). Some background on the complete study: A total of 230 to 250 trial participants underwent TCR sequencing, of whom about 200 had received two doses of AZD1222 and roughly 26 had received two doses of the MenACWY control vaccine. Enrollment into the trials was organized by age into subgroups of 18-55, 56-69 and 70-plus years, and those subgroups contained 148, 28 and 57 TCR-sequenced participants, respectively.

Overall study results and their limits: Reportedly, close to half of the unique spike-specific TCRs recognized epitopes lying outside the regions that are mutated in the B.1.351 and B.1.1.7 variants. Spike-specific TCR breadth and depth rose significantly after two AZD1222 doses compared with day 0 and with MenACWY recipients. No day 14 peak-response samples were available, so repertoires were characterized only after the peak T cell response. The 56-69-year group was small, and its depth increase did not reach significance, likely because of low power. Conclusions about previously exposed vaccinees are limited because only six or seven AZD1222 recipients were SARS-CoV-2 seropositive at baseline. Participants were mostly white British and included more females than males, and it was suggested by the authors that clonal diversity may have been underestimated. Vaccine-associated CD4 TCRs spanned the whole spike protein, with dominant responses in regions 160-218 and 743-854.

Taken from the germline V gene, the CDR1 and CDR2 loops are SGHRS and YFSETQ. V sheds 4 bases and J sheds 2 bases, leaving 9 bases between their ends. The cysteine opens and the phenylalanine closes a CDR3 of 13 amino acids. Only CDR3 DNA is held: 39 bases, read in frame from base 1. The rearrangement joined TRBV5-1 to TRBJ1-2; TRBD1 might be the D gene, on 6 matching bases. Sequencing was performed on peripheral blood, taken 28 days after the second AZD1222 dose. This clonotype was sampled from an adult who received the AZD1222 COVID-19 vaccine. The CDR3 is CASSPGTNYGYTF. The DNA sequence is given as TGCGCCAGCAGCCCCGGGACAAACTATGGCTACACCTTC. Reference TRBV5-1 and TRBJ1-2 proteins supply the regions before and after the CDR3; the full variable domain is: KAGVTQTPRYLIKTRGQQVTLSCSPISGHRSVSWYQQTPGQGLQFLFEYFSETQRNKGNFPGRFSGRQFSNSRSEMNVSTLELGDSALYLCASSPGTNYGYTFGSGTRLTVV.